The clone carrying this TCR beta chain was seen once. Deletions cut 8 bases from V and 4 bases from J, with 6 bases between. Germline CDR1 and CDR2: MNHEY and SVGAGI. The CDR3 runs 11 residues. The sample is drawn from a study of blood T cell repertoires in COVID-19. In the original processing: Estimation of nucleated cell counts relied on the amplification of reference gene primers. Method: immunoSEQ multiplex PCR; TCRdb's copy keeps in-frame clones and lacks some. V and J calls plus clone size are reproduced from that table; the DNA served to infer D and trimming. The sample holds around 310,000 clones, around 92% seen once.

The sequence derives from a woman in her 30s who had recovered from COVID-19. Sequenced input: PBMCs or T cells enriched from blood (not recorded which). This rearrangement joins TRBV6-5 to TRBJ1-3, with D tentatively TRBD1 (6 bases). CDR3 in amino acids: CASGQGNTIYF. The CDR3 DNA follows: TGTGCCAGCGGACAGGGAAACACCATATATTTT.